The entry that follows covers one T cell receptor (beta chain) sequence. Antigen unknown. The data stem from a study of cytomegalovirus exposure and HLA in healthy donors. In the study overall: The roughly 660 first-cohort repertoires shared a platform with the roughly 130 validation repertoires, as reported in a later analysis.

Produced via immunoSEQ multiplex PCR; TCRdb's table is partial and in-frame only. The sample lists fewer than 200,000 clones; about four fifths were seen once. Study-level findings and limits: According to the study, around 180 TCR beta chains were cytomegalovirus-associated. Clusters of TCRs from the first cohort tended to co-occur in the roughly 120 validation repertoires (as a later analysis found).

The validation cohort, a group of 130 or so subjects, included the donors and was separate from the roughly 620-subject first cohort. Germline trimming cut 5 bases from V and 8 bases from J; bases unmatched to any gene: 8. CDR3 size: 14 residues. Germline loops: CDR1 MNHEY, CDR2 SMNVEV (reference sequence). This clonotype originated in a woman between 18 and 29 years old in good health and CMV-seropositive. The V and J genes are TRBV27 and TRBJ1-4; 7 bases map to TRBD1. The sample comprised PBMCs. CDR3 bases: TGTGCCAGCAGTCAACAGGGGTCAGGGGAAAAACTGTTTTTT. It translates to CASSQQGSGEKLFF. Supplemented by reference TRBV27 and TRBJ1-4, the full variable domain reads EAQVTQNPRYLITVTGKKLTVTCSQNMNHEYMSWYRQDPGLGLRQIYYSMNVEVTDKGDVPEGYKVSRKEKRNFPLILESPSPNQTSLYFCASSQQGSGEKLFFGSGTQLSVL.